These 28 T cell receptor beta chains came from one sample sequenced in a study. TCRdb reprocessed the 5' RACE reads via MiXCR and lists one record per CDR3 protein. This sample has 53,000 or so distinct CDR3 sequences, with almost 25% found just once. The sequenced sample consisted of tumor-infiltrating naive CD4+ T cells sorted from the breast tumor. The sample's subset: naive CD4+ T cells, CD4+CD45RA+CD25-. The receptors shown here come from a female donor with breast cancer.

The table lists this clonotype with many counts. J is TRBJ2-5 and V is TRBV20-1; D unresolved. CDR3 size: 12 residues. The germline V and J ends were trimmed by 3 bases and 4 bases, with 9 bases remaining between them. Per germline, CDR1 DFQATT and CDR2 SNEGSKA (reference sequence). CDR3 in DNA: TGCAGTGCTAGGGTTAGGGCAGAGACCCAGTACTTC. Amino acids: CSARVRAETQYF.

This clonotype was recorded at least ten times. This CDR3 reads CASSLSGRDTGELFF. CDR3 coding DNA: TGTGCCAGCAGTTTGAGCGGCCGGGACACCGGGGAGCTGTTTTTT. The chain has TRBV12-3 or TRBV12-4 and TRBJ2-2, with a tentative D call TRBD2 (5 bases). The V end was cut by 3 bases, the J end by 3 bases, with 11 bases between. This CDR3 has 15 residues.

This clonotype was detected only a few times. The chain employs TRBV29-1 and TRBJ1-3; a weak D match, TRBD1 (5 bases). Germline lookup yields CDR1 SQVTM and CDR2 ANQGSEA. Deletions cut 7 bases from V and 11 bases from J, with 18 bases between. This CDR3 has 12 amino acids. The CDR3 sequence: CSARDRGTPIYF. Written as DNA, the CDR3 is TGCAGCGCCCGGGACCGGGGGACCCCCATATATTTT.

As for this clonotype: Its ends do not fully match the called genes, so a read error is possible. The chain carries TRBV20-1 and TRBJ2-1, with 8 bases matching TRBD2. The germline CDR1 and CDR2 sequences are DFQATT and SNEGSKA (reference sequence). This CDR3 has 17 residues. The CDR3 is CSARPRLGRANYKEQFF. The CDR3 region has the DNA TGCAGTGCTAGGCCCCGTCTCGGGAGGGCCAATTACAAGGAGCAGTTCTTC.

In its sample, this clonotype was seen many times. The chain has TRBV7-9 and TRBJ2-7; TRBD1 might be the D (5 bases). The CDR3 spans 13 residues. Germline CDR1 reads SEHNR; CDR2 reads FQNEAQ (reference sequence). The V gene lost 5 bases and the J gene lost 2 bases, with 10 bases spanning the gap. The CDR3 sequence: CASSPGRAYEQYF. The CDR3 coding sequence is TGTGCCAGCAGCCCCGGCAGGGCCTACGAGCAGTACTTC.

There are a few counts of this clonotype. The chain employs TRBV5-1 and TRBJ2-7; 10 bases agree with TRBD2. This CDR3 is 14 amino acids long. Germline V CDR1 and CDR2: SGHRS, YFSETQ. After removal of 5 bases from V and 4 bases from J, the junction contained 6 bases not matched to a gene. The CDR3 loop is CASRGVAGGYEQYF. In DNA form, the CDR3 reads TGCGCCAGCAGAGGGGTAGCGGGAGGATACGAGCAGTACTTC.

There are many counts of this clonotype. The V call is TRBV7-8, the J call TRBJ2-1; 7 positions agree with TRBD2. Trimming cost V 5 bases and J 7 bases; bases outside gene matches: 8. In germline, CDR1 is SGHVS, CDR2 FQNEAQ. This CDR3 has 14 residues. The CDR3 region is CASSLDPGRNEQFF. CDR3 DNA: TGTGCCAGCAGCCTCGACCCCGGGAGGAATGAGCAGTTCTTC.

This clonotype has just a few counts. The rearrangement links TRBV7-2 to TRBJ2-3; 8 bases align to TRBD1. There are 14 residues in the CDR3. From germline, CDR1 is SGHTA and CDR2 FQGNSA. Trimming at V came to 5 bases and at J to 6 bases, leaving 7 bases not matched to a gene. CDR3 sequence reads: CASSPRTGWDTQYF. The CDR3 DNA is TGTGCCAGCAGCCCCCGGACAGGGTGGGATACGCAGTATTTT.

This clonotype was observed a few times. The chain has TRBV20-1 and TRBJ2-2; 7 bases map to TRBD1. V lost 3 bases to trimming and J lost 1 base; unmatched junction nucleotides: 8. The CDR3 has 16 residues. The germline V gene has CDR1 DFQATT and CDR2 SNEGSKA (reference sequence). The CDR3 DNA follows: TGCAGTGCTAGCGGGACAGCCCGGCGGAACACCGGGGAGCTGTTTTTT. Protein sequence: CSASGTARRNTGELFF.

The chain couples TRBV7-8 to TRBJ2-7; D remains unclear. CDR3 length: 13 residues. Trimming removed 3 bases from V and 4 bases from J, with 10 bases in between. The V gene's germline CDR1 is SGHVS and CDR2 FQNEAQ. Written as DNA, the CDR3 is TGTGCCAGCAGCTTGGTACCTACATACGAGCAGTACTTC. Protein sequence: CASSLVPTYEQYF.

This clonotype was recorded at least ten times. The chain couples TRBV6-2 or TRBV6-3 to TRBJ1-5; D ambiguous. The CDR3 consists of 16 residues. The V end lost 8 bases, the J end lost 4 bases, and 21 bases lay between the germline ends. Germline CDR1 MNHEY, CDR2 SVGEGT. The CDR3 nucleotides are TGTGCCAGCGGGGAACGATCATTTTTGAGTAATCAGCCCCAGCATTTT. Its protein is CASGERSFLSNQPQHF.

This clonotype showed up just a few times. CDR3 bases: TGTGCCAGCAGTTACCCCCCCAAGGAAACTAGCACAGATACGCAGTATTTT. Its protein product is CASSYPPKETSTDTQYF. The V and J genes are TRBV6-7 and TRBJ2-3; D remains ambiguous. TRBV6-7 is identified as an open reading frame with a role that is uncertain. Trimming removed 2 bases from V and 0 bases from J, with 15 bases in between. CDR3 size: 17 residues.

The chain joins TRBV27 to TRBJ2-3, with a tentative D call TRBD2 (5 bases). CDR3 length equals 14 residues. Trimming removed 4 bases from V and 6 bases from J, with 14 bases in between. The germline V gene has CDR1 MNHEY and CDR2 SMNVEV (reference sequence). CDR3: CASSSLTGYDTQYF. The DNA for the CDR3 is TGTGCCAGCAGTTCTCTAACGGGGTACGATACGCAGTATTTT.

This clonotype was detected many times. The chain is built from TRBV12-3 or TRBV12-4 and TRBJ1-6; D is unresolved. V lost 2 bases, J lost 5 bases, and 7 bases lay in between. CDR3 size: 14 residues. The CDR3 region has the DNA TGTGCCAGCAGTTTAAACAGCCATAATTCACCCCTCCACTTT. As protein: CASSLNSHNSPLHF.

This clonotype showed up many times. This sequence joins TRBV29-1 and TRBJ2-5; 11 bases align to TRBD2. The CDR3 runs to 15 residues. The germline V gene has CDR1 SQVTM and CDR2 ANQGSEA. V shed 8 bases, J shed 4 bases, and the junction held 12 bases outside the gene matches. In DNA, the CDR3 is TGCAGCTCTGGTGTAGCGGGAGGGCCCTCAGAGACCCAGTACTTC. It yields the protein CSSGVAGGPSETQYF.

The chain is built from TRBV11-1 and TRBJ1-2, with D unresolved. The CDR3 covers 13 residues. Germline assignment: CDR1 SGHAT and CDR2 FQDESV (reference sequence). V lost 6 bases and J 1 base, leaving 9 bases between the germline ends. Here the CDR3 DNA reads TGTGCCAGCAGTGCCACTATTAACTATGGCTACACCTTC. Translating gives CASSATINYGYTF.

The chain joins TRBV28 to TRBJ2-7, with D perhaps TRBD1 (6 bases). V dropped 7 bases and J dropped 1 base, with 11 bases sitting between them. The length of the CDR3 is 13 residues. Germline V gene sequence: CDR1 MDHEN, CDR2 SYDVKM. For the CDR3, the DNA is TGTGCCAGCACAGGAGGACAGTCCTACGAGCAGTACTTC. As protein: CASTGGQSYEQYF.

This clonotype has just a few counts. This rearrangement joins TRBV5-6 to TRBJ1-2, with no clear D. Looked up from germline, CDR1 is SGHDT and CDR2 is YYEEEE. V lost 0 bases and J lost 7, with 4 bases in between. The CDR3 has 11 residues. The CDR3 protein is CASSLEGGYTF. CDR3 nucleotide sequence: TGTGCCAGCAGCTTGGAGGGTGGCTACACCTTC.

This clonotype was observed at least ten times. The CDR3 nucleotides are TGCAGTGCTAGTGGGGGTGGGGAGACCCAGTACTTC. Protein product: CSASGGGETQYF. The genes are TRBV20-1 and TRBJ2-5; the D call may be TRBD1 or TRBD2 (5 bases each). CDR1 and CDR2 from the germline V gene are DFQATT and SNEGSKA (reference sequence). Trimming left V 3 bases short and J 5 bases short, with 10 bases between. The CDR3 is 12 residues long.

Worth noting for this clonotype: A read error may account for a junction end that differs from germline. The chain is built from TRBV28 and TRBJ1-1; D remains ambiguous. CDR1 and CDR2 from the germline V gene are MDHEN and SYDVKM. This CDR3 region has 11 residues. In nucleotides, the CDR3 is TGTGCCAGCGGTTTAAAGGGTGAAGCTTTCTTT. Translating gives CASGLKGEAFF.

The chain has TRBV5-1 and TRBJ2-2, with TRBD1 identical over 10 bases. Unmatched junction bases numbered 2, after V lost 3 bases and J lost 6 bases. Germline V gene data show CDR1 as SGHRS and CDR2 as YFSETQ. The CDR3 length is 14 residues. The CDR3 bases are TGCGCCAGCAGCTGGGGACAGGGGTCCGGGGAGCTGTTTTTT. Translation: CASSWGQGSGELFF.

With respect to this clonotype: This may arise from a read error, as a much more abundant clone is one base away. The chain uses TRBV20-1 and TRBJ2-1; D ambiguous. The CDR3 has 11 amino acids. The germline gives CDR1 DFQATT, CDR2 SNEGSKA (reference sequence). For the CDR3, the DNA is TGCAGCGTCAGCTCCTACAATGGGCAGTTCTTC. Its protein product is CSVSSYNGQFF.

CDR3 DNA sequence: TGTGCCAGTTCGCGTGGCCCACCTAATGAAAAACTGTTTTTT. It is translated as CASSRGPPNEKLFF. The chain employs TRBV2 and TRBJ1-4; D call uncertain. The CDR3 has 14 residues. Looked up from germline, CDR1 is SNHLY and CDR2 is FYNNEI. The V end was cut by 9 bases, the J end by 3 bases, with 14 bases between.

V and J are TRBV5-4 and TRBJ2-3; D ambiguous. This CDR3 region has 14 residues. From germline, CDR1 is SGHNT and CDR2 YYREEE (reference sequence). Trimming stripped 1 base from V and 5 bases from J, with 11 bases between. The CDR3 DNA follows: TGTGCCAGCAGCTTGAGGCAGGAGAAAGATACGCAGTATTTT. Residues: CASSLRQEKDTQYF.

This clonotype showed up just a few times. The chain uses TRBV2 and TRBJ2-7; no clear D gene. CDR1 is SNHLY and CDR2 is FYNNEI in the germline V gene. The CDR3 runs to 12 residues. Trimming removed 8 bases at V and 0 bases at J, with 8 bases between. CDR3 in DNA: TGTGCCAGCGGGCTCCTCTCCTACGAGCAGTACTTC. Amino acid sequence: CASGLLSYEQYF.

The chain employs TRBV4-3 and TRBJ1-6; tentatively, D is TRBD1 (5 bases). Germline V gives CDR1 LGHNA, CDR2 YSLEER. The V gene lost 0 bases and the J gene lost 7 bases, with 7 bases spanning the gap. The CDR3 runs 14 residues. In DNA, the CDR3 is TGCGCCAGCAGCCAAGACAGACAGAATTCACCCCTCCACTTT. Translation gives CASSQDRQNSPLHF.

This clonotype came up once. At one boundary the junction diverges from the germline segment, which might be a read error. The CDR3: CASSIAGGFYNEQSF. CDR3 sequence (DNA): TGTGCCAGCAGTATTGCGGGAGGTTTTTACAATGAGCAGTCCTTC. The chain uses TRBV6-2 or TRBV6-3 and TRBJ2-1; 8 bases map to TRBD2. Germline V gives CDR1 MNHEY, CDR2 SVGEGT. The CDR3 is 15 amino acids.

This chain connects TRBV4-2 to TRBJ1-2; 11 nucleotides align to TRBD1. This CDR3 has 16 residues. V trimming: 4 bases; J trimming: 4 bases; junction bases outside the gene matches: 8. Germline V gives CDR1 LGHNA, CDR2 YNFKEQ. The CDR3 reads CASSPPGQGEAYGYTF. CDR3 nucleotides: TGTGCCAGCAGCCCACCGGGACAGGGGGAAGCCTATGGCTACACCTTC.